These T cell receptor beta chains were read from a single sample in a study of control samples from healthy donors and cancer patients. Measured with immunoSEQ multiplex PCR; TCRdb has only the in-frame clones, and not every one. Here the sample spans 130,000 or so clones, around nine tenths being singletons. Sequenced sample: blood. The receptor set was obtained from a man aged 50-59 years in good health. CDR3s include the opening cysteine and the closing phenylalanine or tryptophan. The D gene is left open where the match is weak. The listing skips clone size in some rows; elsewhere it reads once, few, many or a size class.

TRBD1	-	TRBV25-1	TRBJ2-1	TGTGCCAGCAGTGGCCGGGACAGGGTGAACAATGAGCAGTTCTTC	CASSGRDRVNNEQFF
TRBD1	-	TRBV24-1	TRBJ1-5	TGTGCCACCATCTCCGGGACAGGGGGAATCGTAAGGCATCAGCCCCAGCATTTT	CATISGTGGIVRHQPQHF
-	once	TRBV7-3	TRBJ2-6	TGTGCCAGCAGCGTAAGGAACTCTGGGGCCAACGTCCTGACTTTC	CASSVRNSGANVLTF
-	-	TRBV7-9	TRBJ1-4	TGTGCCAGCAGCTTTGGGGGTCAGGCTAATGAAAAACTGTTTTTT	CASSFGGQANEKLFF
-	-	TRBV7-3	TRBJ2-3	TGTGCCAGCAGCTTAAGCAGAAACACAGATACGCAGTATTTT	CASSLSRNTDTQYF
-	-	TRBV6-1	TRBJ2-5	TGTGCCAGCAGTGAAGCGGGGAATACTCAAGAGACCCAGTACTTC	CASSEAGNTQETQYF
TRBD1	-	TRBV6-5	TRBJ2-7	TGTGCCAGCAGTTACTCGGGAGGGACAGGGTACGAGCAGTACTTC	CASSYSGGTGYEQYF
TRBD1	-	TRBV9	TRBJ2-7	TGTGCCAGTTCTAAGACAGGGGGCGGCTTCGACGAGCAGTACTTC	CASSKTGGGFDEQYF
TRBD1	-	TRBV2	TRBJ1-5	TGTGCCAGCAGACCCCTAGGACAGGGTATAAGTCAGCCCCAGCATTTT	CASRPLGQGISQPQHF
-	-	TRBV5-4	TRBJ2-5	TGTGCCAGCAGCTCGGGGACCGCAGGAAGGGAGACCCAGTACTTC	CASSSGTAGRETQYF
-	-	TRBV29-1	TRBJ2-4	TGCAGCGTTGAAGCGCGGTTACCAGACAGGATTTCCAAAAACATTCAGTACTTC	CSVEARLPDRISKNIQYF
TRBD1	once	TRBV2	TRBJ1-4	TGTGCCAGCCGGGACAGGGCGAATGAAAAACTGTTTTTT	CASRDRANEKLFF
TRBD2	-	TRBV2	TRBJ2-1	TGTGCCAGCAGTCCCACGACTAGCCCCAATGAGCAGTTCTTC	CASSPTTSPNEQFF
TRBD2	-	TRBV7-9	TRBJ2-2	TGTGCCAGCAGCTCCCTAGCGGGGGGGCCCGGGGAGCTGTTTTTT	CASSSLAGGPGELFF
-	-	TRBV5-1	TRBJ1-4	TGCGCCAGCAGCTTGGGGGTTACCGGACTAAATGAAAAACTGTTTTTT	CASSLGVTGLNEKLFF
-	-	TRBV7-3	TRBJ2-3	TGTGCCAGCAGCTTCTCACAGGGACTCACAGATACGCAGTATTTT	CASSFSQGLTDTQYF
-	-	TRBV6-2/TRBV6-3	TRBJ1-5	TGTGCCAGCAGTTACTCGGTCCCCGGGACACTTAGCAATCAGCCCCAGCATTTT	CASSYSVPGTLSNQPQHF
-	-	TRBV30	TRBJ1-2	TGTGCCTGGAGCTTTCAGGGGACCTATGGCTACACCTTC	CAWSFQGTYGYTF
-	-	TRBV6-6	TRBJ2-3	TGTGCCAGCAGTCGGGGTTTCTGGACAGCCTCCCGTACTACCGATACGCAGTATTTT	CASSRGFWTASRTTDTQYF
-	once	TRBV6-5	TRBJ1-1	TGTGCCAGCAGGACCCGCGGAGGGGCTAACACTGAAGCTTTCTTT	CASRTRGGANTEAFF
TRBD1	-	TRBV28	TRBJ1-4	TGTGCCAGCAGTCTCTGGGGACAGGGGACGGTAAAACTGTTTTTT	CASSLWGQGTVKLFF
-	-	TRBV5-1	TRBJ2-7	TGCGCCAGCAGCTTGGTCAGGGGCGGCTACGAGCAGTACTTC	CASSLVRGGYEQYF
TRBD1	-	TRBV19	TRBJ1-2	TGTGCCAGTACTTTAACAGGGGGCTCCTATGGCTACACCTTC	CASTLTGGSYGYTF
-	-	TRBV6-4	TRBJ1-2	TGTGCCAGCAGTGACTCGAGCCGAGGACCTCTCGATGGCTACACCTTC	CASSDSSRGPLDGYTF
-	once	TRBV6-2/TRBV6-3	TRBJ1-6	TGTGCCAGCAGTTCTGCAGGGAAGGTAGGGTCACCCCTCCACTTT	CASSSAGKVGSPLHF
TRBD1	-	TRBV7-3	TRBJ2-2	TGTGCCAGCAGCACAGGACAGGCGTACACCGGGGAGCTGTTTTTT	CASSTGQAYTGELFF
-	-	TRBV28	TRBJ1-4	TGTGCCAGCAGTTTAGCCGGGACACCTAATGAAAAACTGTTTTTT	CASSLAGTPNEKLFF
-	-	TRBV19	TRBJ2-3	TGTGCCACCCCGAAATCTCCGAGCGGCAACCCAACAGATACGCAGTATTTT	CATPKSPSGNPTDTQYF
-	few	TRBV6-1	TRBJ2-1	TGTGCCAGCAGCGAATACCGGGACTTGGGAAACAATGAGCAGTTCTTC	CASSEYRDLGNNEQFF
TRBD1	-	TRBV5-6	TRBJ2-2	TGTGCCAGCAGCGGCCGGGACAGGGGGTATACCGGGGAGCTGTTTTTT	CASSGRDRGYTGELFF
-	-	TRBV5-1	TRBJ2-5	TGCGCCAGCAGCTTGGGACTCTTGGGCGGGGCGGAAGAGACCCAGTACTTC	CASSLGLLGGAEETQYF
-	-	TRBV7-8	TRBJ2-5	TGTGCCAGCAGCTCAAACCAGGGGCAGACCCAGTACTTC	CASSSNQGQTQYF
-	-	TRBV24-1	TRBJ2-3	TGTGCCACATTACAGGGAGGTACGCAGTATTTT	CATLQGGTQYF
-	-	TRBV6-4	TRBJ1-5	TGTGCCAGCAGTCCCCCGCCCCCAGCCCAGCATTTT	CASSPPPPAQHF
-	-	TRBV5-1	TRBJ2-7	TGCGCCAGCAGCATCAGCAGGATCGAGTACGAGCAGTACTTC	CASSISRIEYEQYF
-	-	TRBV28	TRBJ1-5	TGTGCCAGCAGCTTGCCGGGGGGGACGAACAATCAGCCCCAGCATTTT	CASSLPGGTNNQPQHF
-	-	TRBV25-1	TRBJ1-3	TGTGCCAGCAGTCAGTTATTGGGGTCAGGAAACACCATATATTTT	CASSQLLGSGNTIYF
-	-	TRBV24-1	TRBJ2-3	TGTGCCACCAGTGAGGGGACAGATACGCAGTATTTT	CATSEGTDTQYF
-	-	TRBV6-5	TRBJ2-7	TGTGCCAGCAGTTACTCGAGACGCAGGGCGGTCTACGAGCAGTACTTC	CASSYSRRRAVYEQYF
-	-	TRBV28	TRBJ2-2	TGTGCCAGCGAAGCTCCGGGACCCAGGAGGACCGGGGAGCTGTTTTTT	CASEAPGPRRTGELFF
-	-	TRBV9	TRBJ1-2	TGTGCCAGCAGCGTAGATTTCAGGGCCGTTAACTATGGCTACACCTTC	CASSVDFRAVNYGYTF
TRBD1	-	TRBV3-1/TRBV3-2	TRBJ2-3	TGTGCCAGCGCAGATTCGACAGGGCCTGTTGGCACAGATACGCAGTATTTT	CASADSTGPVGTDTQYF
-	-	TRBV18	TRBJ1-1	TGTGCCAGCTCAGGGAGCACTGAAGCTTTCTTT	CASSGSTEAFF
-	-	TRBV10-2	TRBJ2-5	TGCGCCAGCGGGGGGGGGCGAAAGACCCAGTACTTC	CASGGGRKTQYF
-	once	TRBV6-5	TRBJ2-5	TGTGCCAGCAGGAAGACTCAGAAAGAGACCCAGTACTTC	CASRKTQKETQYF
-	once	TRBV9	TRBJ2-5	TGTGCCAGCAGCCTAAACGGCGAGACCCAGTACTTC	CASSLNGETQYF
-	-	TRBV4-1	TRBJ1-4	TGCGCCAGCAGCCGGGAGGACAGAGACAATGAAAAACTGTTTTTT	CASSREDRDNEKLFF
-	-	TRBV28	TRBJ1-4	TGTGCCAGCAGAGGAGCAGCGAGGAGTGAAAAACTGTTTTTT	CASRGAARSEKLFF
TRBD1	-	TRBV30	TRBJ2-7	TGTGCCTGGAGCAGGGGGCACGAGCAGTACTTC	CAWSRGHEQYF
-	-	TRBV27	TRBJ1-2	TGTGCCAGCCGAGGGCCTGCTGAAAACTATGGCTACACCTTC	CASRGPAENYGYTF
-	-	TRBV9	TRBJ1-1	TGTGCCAGCACCGGCACAGCGAACACTGAAGCTTTCTTT	CASTGTANTEAFF
TRBD1	-	TRBV7-3	TRBJ2-2	TGTGCCAGCAGCCCAAGAGGGGGCCCCCAGTCGGCCGGGGAGCTGTTTTTT	CASSPRGGPQSAGELFF
-	-	TRBV5-1	TRBJ2-5	TGCGCCAGCAGCTTGGCCTTCGATCAAGAGACCCAGTACTTC	CASSLAFDQETQYF
-	few	TRBV5-4	TRBJ2-3	TGTGCCAGCAGCTTCGCTAGCGATAGCACAGATACGCAGTATTTT	CASSFASDSTDTQYF
TRBD2	-	TRBV9	TRBJ2-1	TGTGCCAGCAGCGTAGCTCCGGCGGGGGGGCCCAATGAGCAGTTCTTC	CASSVAPAGGPNEQFF